The TCR beta chain described here comes from a study of T-cell reconstitution after alpha-beta-depleted transplantation in children (dated by TCRdb to the mid-2010s). About the investigation overall: Using TCR repertoire profiling, the study followed T-cell immune reconstitution in a quantitative way in children after TCRalphabeta/CD19-depleted allogeneic hematopoietic cell transplantation. Overall study outcomes, separate from this receptor: In some patients, the high TCRbeta diversity seen at day 60 was put down to recipient T cells and intrathymic progenitors that had survived conditioning. Hyperexpanded clone frequencies declined over subsequent months; after one year, T-cell counts and TCRbeta diversity were mostly attributed to newly produced T cells. About two months after transplant, the apparently early recovery of alphabetaT-cell counts reportedly depended on just several hundred clones that had expanded rapidly and came from non-depleted graft cells.

Reading the label with the study, this specimen's treatment or condition is: allogeneic hematopoietic cell transplantation with graft depleted of TCRalphabeta T cells and CD19 B cells. TCRalphabeta/CD19-depleted allogeneic hematopoietic cell grafts were given to the transplant recipients, all of whom were children. Looking up the germline V gene yields CDR1 LGHNA and CDR2 YNFKEQ. Trimming removed 0 bases from V and 2 bases from J, leaving 20 bases between the germline ends. The CDR3 numbers 18 residues from cysteine through phenylalanine. CDR3 DNA only is kept here, 54 bases in frame from base 1. This clonotype appeared a few times. It has no known antigen specificity. Base-call qualities are not available, and no considerably larger clone is one nucleotide away. The library was prepared using PCR. The sample was run on an Illumina HiSeq 2500. To normalize quantification of the TCRbeta repertoire, the TCR libraries were built with molecular barcoding that relied on unique molecular identifiers. TCRdb redid the processing of the public reads, applying fastp at Q25 and MiXCR, and retained in-frame beta chains. Rows matching on CDR3 protein sequence are summarized as one entry with the most common DNA and genes. The sample profile shows 700,000 to 950,000 distinct CDR3 sequences; under 20% of them were found once. About 4.6% of the sample is held by the ten biggest clonotypes.

This clonotype originated in a male patient younger than 18 who had a stem cell transplant for acute lymphoblastic leukemia, so the T cells may come from the graft donor. The chain was built from TRBV4-2 and TRBJ2-7, and the D gene may be TRBD2, 6 bases matching. The material was PBMCs, mostly from graft donor cells, obtained 360 days after TCRalphabeta/CD19-depleted stem cell transplant. The CDR3 reads as follows: CASSQDPIGRNAPYEQYF. At the DNA level, the sequence is TGTGCCAGCAGCCAAGACCCTATTGGGAGGAATGCCCCCTACGAGCAGTACTTC.